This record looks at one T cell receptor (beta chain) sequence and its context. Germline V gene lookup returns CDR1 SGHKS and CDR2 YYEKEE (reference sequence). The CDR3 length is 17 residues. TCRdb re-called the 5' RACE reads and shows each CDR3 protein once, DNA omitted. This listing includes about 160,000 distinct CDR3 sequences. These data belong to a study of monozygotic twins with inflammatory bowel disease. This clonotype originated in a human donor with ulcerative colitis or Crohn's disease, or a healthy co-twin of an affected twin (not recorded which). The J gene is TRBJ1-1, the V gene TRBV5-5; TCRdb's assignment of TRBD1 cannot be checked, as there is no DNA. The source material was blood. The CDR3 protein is CASSLIPLGRTNTEAFF.